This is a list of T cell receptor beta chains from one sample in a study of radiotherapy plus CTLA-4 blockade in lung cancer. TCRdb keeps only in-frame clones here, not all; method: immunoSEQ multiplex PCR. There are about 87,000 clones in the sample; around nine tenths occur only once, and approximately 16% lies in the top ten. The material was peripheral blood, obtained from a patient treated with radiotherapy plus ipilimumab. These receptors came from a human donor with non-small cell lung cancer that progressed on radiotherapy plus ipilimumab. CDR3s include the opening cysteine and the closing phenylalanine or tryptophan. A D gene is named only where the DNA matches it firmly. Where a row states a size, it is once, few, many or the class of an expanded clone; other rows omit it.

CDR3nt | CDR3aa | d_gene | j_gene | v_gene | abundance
TGTGCCAGCAGTTTATCTGGGGGGTGGACTGAAGCTTTCTTT | CASSLSGGWTEAFF | . | TRBJ1-1 | TRBV27 | .
TGCGCCAGCAGCTACAACCCCGGGACAGGTTTCACAGATACGCAGTATTTT | CASSYNPGTGFTDTQYF | TRBD1 | TRBJ2-3 | TRBV4-1 | medium-sized
TGTGCCAGCGAGACAGGGCCCAATCAGCCCCAGCATTTT | CASETGPNQPQHF | TRBD1 | TRBJ1-5 | TRBV6-6 | .
TGTGCCAGCAGCTTAGACTCCGGGACTAGCGTCTACGAGCAGTACTTC | CASSLDSGTSVYEQYF | TRBD2 | TRBJ2-7 | TRBV7-2 | once
TGTGCCAGCAGTGAAACACAGGGTGGTGGCTACACCTTC | CASSETQGGGYTF | . | TRBJ1-2 | TRBV2 | .
TGTGCCTCATCCGGGGGACGGAGTGAAAAACTGTTTTTT | CASSGGRSEKLFF | . | TRBJ1-4 | TRBV6-5 | .
TGCGCCAGCAGCCAGCAACGGAGTCCCCAAGAGACCCAGTACTTC | CASSQQRSPQETQYF | . | TRBJ2-5 | TRBV4-3 | few
TGCGCCAGCAGCCAAGATTTCCCTAGCGGGAGAGACGAGCAGTACTTC | CASSQDFPSGRDEQYF | TRBD2 | TRBJ2-7 | TRBV4-1 | .
TGTGCCATCAGTGAAACCTACGAGCAGTACTTC | CAISETYEQYF | . | TRBJ2-7 | TRBV10-3 | .
TGTGCCAGCAGCCCTCAGGGGTTAGGCTATGGCTACACCTTC | CASSPQGLGYGYTF | . | TRBJ1-2 | TRBV9 | .
TGTGCCACCAGCGAAAGGGTTAACTATGGCTACACCTTC | CATSERVNYGYTF | . | TRBJ1-2 | TRBV15 | .
TGTGCCAGCAGTACACCCGACAGGGGCGTCCACGAGCAGTACTTC | CASSTPDRGVHEQYF | TRBD1 | TRBJ2-7 | TRBV6-6 | .
TGCGCCAGCAGCTTGGATAGCGGGGGGAGGGATGAGCAGTTCTTC | CASSLDSGGRDEQFF | TRBD2 | TRBJ2-1 | TRBV5-1 | few
TGTGCCAGCAGTTTGGACAACAATCAGCCCCAGCATTTT | CASSLDNNQPQHF | . | TRBJ1-5 | TRBV28 | .
TGTGCCAGCACCCAAACAGGGGACAATCAGCCCCAGCATTTT | CASTQTGDNQPQHF | TRBD1 | TRBJ1-5 | TRBV6-6 | .
TGTGCCAGTAGTCCAACTAGCGGGAGCTCCTACGAGCAGTACTTC | CASSPTSGSSYEQYF | TRBD2 | TRBJ2-7 | TRBV19 | .
TGTGCCAGCTCACCCCCCCTAGCGGGGTACCCGACCCAGTACTTC | CASSPPLAGYPTQYF | TRBD2 | TRBJ2-5 | TRBV18 | .
TGCGCCAGCAGCCAAGATGACTGGACAGGGGGCATTGGCTACACCTTC | CASSQDDWTGGIGYTF | TRBD1 | TRBJ1-2 | TRBV4-1 | .
TGTGCCAGCTCGTACAGTAGGGACGGTGAGCAGTTCTTC | CASSYSRDGEQFF | . | TRBJ2-1 | TRBV18 | once
TGTGCCAGCACTACAGGGGCCGACTATGGCTACACCTTC | CASTTGADYGYTF | TRBD1 | TRBJ1-2 | TRBV6-6 | once
TGCGCCAGCTCCGGGGGCTATAATTCACCCCTCCACTTT | CASSGGYNSPLHF | . | TRBJ1-6 | TRBV10-2 | .
TGTGCCAGCAGTCCCCAGGGGGCGGACACTGAAGCTTTCTTT | CASSPQGADTEAFF | TRBD1 | TRBJ1-1 | TRBV6-6 | few
TGTGCCAGCAGTGTTCGGCAAGACACCGGGGAGCTGTTTTTT | CASSVRQDTGELFF | . | TRBJ2-2 | TRBV2 | .
TGTGCCAGCAGCGGGGCCCACGGGGATGGCTACACCTTC | CASSGAHGDGYTF | . | TRBJ1-2 | TRBV5-4 | .
TGCGCCAGCAGCCCCGGACTAGCGGGAGTGCTCTCCTACAATGAGCAGTTCTTC | CASSPGLAGVLSYNEQFF | TRBD2 | TRBJ2-1 | TRBV5-1 | .
TGTGCCAGCAGATCAAGCAGGGAAGGGGGAAATCAGCCCCAGCATTTT | CASRSSREGGNQPQHF | . | TRBJ1-5 | TRBV7-2 | .
TGCGCCAGCAGCAGGGGGTCGAGGCCCAACACTGAAGCTTTCTTT | CASSRGSRPNTEAFF | . | TRBJ1-1 | TRBV5-1 | .
TGTGCCATCAGTCCCGGGAGCAATGAGCAGTTCTTC | CAISPGSNEQFF | . | TRBJ2-1 | TRBV10-3 | .
TGTGCCAGCAGCTTGGAGTTGGGTCTTAACTATGGCTACACCTTC | CASSLELGLNYGYTF | . | TRBJ1-2 | TRBV7-9 | .
TGTGCCAGTAGTCCGGACAGGGCTCGGAACACTGAAGCTTTCTTT | CASSPDRARNTEAFF | TRBD1 | TRBJ1-1 | TRBV19 | once
TGTGCCAGTAGTTCCAGTGTCGGAGGAAACACCATATATTTT | CASSSSVGGNTIYF | . | TRBJ1-3 | TRBV19 | .
TGTGCCAGCAGTTACTCGAGAGCGGCCTTGGGGGAGCTGTTTTTT | CASSYSRAALGELFF | . | TRBJ2-2 | TRBV6-5 | .
TGCGCCAGCAGCTTGGGGCAGGGGAAAATCGACGAGCAGTACTTC | CASSLGQGKIDEQYF | . | TRBJ2-7 | TRBV5-1 | .